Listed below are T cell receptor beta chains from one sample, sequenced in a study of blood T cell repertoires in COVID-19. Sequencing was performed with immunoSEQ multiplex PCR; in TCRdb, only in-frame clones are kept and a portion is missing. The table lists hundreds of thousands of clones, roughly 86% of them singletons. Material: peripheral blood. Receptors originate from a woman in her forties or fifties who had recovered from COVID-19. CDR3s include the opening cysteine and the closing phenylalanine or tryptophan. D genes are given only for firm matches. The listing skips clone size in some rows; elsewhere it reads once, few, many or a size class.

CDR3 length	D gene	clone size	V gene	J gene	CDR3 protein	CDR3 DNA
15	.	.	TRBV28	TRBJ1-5	CASSLSGGSNQPQHF	TGTGCCAGCAGTTTATCCGGGGGAAGCAATCAGCCCCAGCATTTT
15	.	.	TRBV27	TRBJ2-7	CASSQTHGGRSEQYF	TGTGCCAGCAGCCAAACCCACGGCGGCCGCTCCGAGCAGTACTTC
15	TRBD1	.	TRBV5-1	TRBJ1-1	CASSLWDSAYTEAFF	TGCGCCAGCAGCTTGTGGGACAGCGCCTACACTGAAGCTTTCTTT
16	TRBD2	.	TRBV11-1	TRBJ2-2	CASSAIAGGGTGELFF	TGTGCCAGCAGCGCCATAGCGGGAGGAGGCACCGGGGAGCTGTTTTTT
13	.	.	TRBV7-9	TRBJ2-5	CASSPLNKETQYF	TGTGCCAGCAGCCCACTAAATAAAGAGACCCAGTACTTC
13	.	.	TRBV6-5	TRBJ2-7	CASRTGGAYEQYF	TGTGCCAGCAGAACAGGGGGGGCCTACGAGCAGTACTTC
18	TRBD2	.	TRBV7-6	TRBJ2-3	CASSLLASGGGSTDTQYF	TGTGCCAGCAGCTTATTGGCTAGCGGGGGGGGTAGCACAGATACGCAGTATTTT
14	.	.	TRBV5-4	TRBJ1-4	CASSWRGGNEKLFF	TGTGCCAGCTCCTGGAGGGGAGGGAACGAAAAACTGTTTTTT
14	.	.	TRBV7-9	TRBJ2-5	CASTLGGPGETQYF	TGTGCCAGCACCCTGGGGGGGCCCGGAGAGACCCAGTACTTC
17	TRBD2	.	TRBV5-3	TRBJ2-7	CARSFEPRTSGIGEQYF	TGTGCCAGAAGCTTCGAACCCAGGACTAGCGGGATTGGCGAGCAGTACTTC
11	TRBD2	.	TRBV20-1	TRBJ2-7	CSVPLADEQYF	TGCAGTGTTCCCCTAGCGGACGAGCAGTACTTC
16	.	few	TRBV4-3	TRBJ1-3	CASSQDRGYSGNTIYF	TGCGCCAGCAGCCAAGATAGGGGATATTCTGGAAACACCATATATTTT
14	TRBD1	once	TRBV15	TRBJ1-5	CATSSTGANQPQHF	TGTGCCACCAGCAGTACAGGGGCTAATCAGCCCCAGCATTTT